The rows below give T cell receptor beta chains drawn from one sample of a study of blood T cell repertoires in COVID-19. Using immunoSEQ multiplex PCR, the repertoire was profiled, and TCRdb retains in-frame clones only, with some absent. In the table there are fewer than 200,000 clones, 80% to 90% of which are singletons. The material sequenced was peripheral blood. All receptors come from a man over 45 with active or convalescent COVID-19. Each CDR3 is given with its conserved first and last residue. The order of the fields is V gene, D gene, clone size, J gene, CDR3 DNA, CDR3 protein. A D gene is named only where the DNA matches it firmly. Clone size is not always given. Where it is, it says once, few, many or a class for expanded clones.

V gene: TRBV30
D gene: TRBD1
clone size: -
J gene: TRBJ2-7
CDR3 DNA: TGTGCCTGGAAGGGGACAGGGGTTTACGAGCAGTACTTC
CDR3 protein: CAWKGTGVYEQYF

V gene: TRBV7-2
D gene: TRBD1
clone size: -
J gene: TRBJ1-3
CDR3 DNA: TGTGCCAGCAGCAAACAGGGGGCGCGGGGAAACACCATATATTTT
CDR3 protein: CASSKQGARGNTIYF

V gene: TRBV6-2/TRBV6-3
D gene: TRBD1
clone size: -
J gene: TRBJ1-5
CDR3 DNA: TGTGCCAGCAGCACGGACAGGGGACGGGGTGGCAATCAGCCCCAGCATTTT
CDR3 protein: CASSTDRGRGGNQPQHF

V gene: TRBV7-9
D gene: TRBD1
clone size: many
J gene: TRBJ1-4
CDR3 DNA: TGTGCCAGCAGCTCGATGACAGGGGGAGGAAATGAAAAACTGTTTTTT
CDR3 protein: CASSSMTGGGNEKLFF

V gene: TRBV28
D gene: -
clone size: -
J gene: TRBJ1-6
CDR3 DNA: TGTGCCAGCAGTTTATTTTCATTGGAGAATTCACCCCTCCACTTT
CDR3 protein: CASSLFSLENSPLHF

V gene: TRBV24-1
D gene: -
clone size: once
J gene: TRBJ2-1
CDR3 DNA: TGTGCCACCAGTGACCCGGGACAGGCCGGGGAGGGGAATGAGCAGTTCTTC
CDR3 protein: CATSDPGQAGEGNEQFF

V gene: TRBV10-3
D gene: -
clone size: -
J gene: TRBJ1-5
CDR3 DNA: TGTGCCATCAGAGAGTCGGGGGGTAGCAATCAGCCCCAGCATTTT
CDR3 protein: CAIRESGGSNQPQHF

V gene: TRBV29-1
D gene: -
clone size: -
J gene: TRBJ2-3
CDR3 DNA: TGCAGCCGGAGAGCCCCGGGGTCAGATACGCAGTATTTT
CDR3 protein: CSRRAPGSDTQYF

V gene: TRBV3-1/TRBV3-2
D gene: TRBD2
clone size: -
J gene: TRBJ2-7
CDR3 DNA: TGTGCCAGCAGCCAAACTAGCGGGGGGACCTCCTACGAGCAGTACTTC
CDR3 protein: CASSQTSGGTSYEQYF

V gene: TRBV7-2
D gene: -
clone size: many
J gene: TRBJ2-5
CDR3 DNA: TGTGCCAGCAGCAAGACCTGGGTATCTAGTGAGACCCAGTACTTC
CDR3 protein: CASSKTWVSSETQYF

V gene: TRBV7-2
D gene: -
clone size: -
J gene: TRBJ2-7
CDR3 DNA: TGTGCCAGCAGCTTAAGGTACTGGGGGCTGGGCGAGCAGTACTTC
CDR3 protein: CASSLRYWGLGEQYF

V gene: TRBV5-1
D gene: -
clone size: -
J gene: TRBJ1-4
CDR3 DNA: TGCGCCAGCAGCTACAGGGACACTAATGAAAAACTGTTTTTT
CDR3 protein: CASSYRDTNEKLFF

V gene: TRBV4-1
D gene: -
clone size: once
J gene: TRBJ1-2
CDR3 DNA: TGCGCCAGCAGCCAAGACAGGGATAACTATGGCTACACCTTC
CDR3 protein: CASSQDRDNYGYTF

V gene: TRBV19
D gene: -
clone size: -
J gene: TRBJ2-3
CDR3 DNA: TGTGCCAGTAGTAGGACAGCTAGCACAGATACGCAGTATTTT
CDR3 protein: CASSRTASTDTQYF

V gene: TRBV28
D gene: TRBD2
clone size: -
J gene: TRBJ2-1
CDR3 DNA: TGTGCCAGCACAACTAGCGGGGGGCCTTCCTACAATGAGCAGTTCTTC
CDR3 protein: CASTTSGGPSYNEQFF

V gene: TRBV6-5
D gene: -
clone size: -
J gene: TRBJ1-5
CDR3 DNA: TGTGCCAGCAGTATTTGGGAGGGAAGCAATCAGCCCCAGCATTTT
CDR3 protein: CASSIWEGSNQPQHF

V gene: TRBV6-2/TRBV6-3
D gene: -
clone size: -
J gene: TRBJ1-5
CDR3 DNA: TGTGCCAGCAGTTACGGGCAGGGGAATCAGCCCCAGCATTTT
CDR3 protein: CASSYGQGNQPQHF

V gene: TRBV4-2
D gene: -
clone size: -
J gene: TRBJ1-4
CDR3 DNA: TGTGCCAGCAGCCAAGAGGGGCGGGGGTCTAATGAAAAACTGTTTTTT
CDR3 protein: CASSQEGRGSNEKLFF

V gene: TRBV5-1
D gene: -
clone size: -
J gene: TRBJ1-4
CDR3 DNA: TGCGCCAGCAGCTTGAGCACTACAACTAATGAAAAACTGTTTTTT
CDR3 protein: CASSLSTTTNEKLFF

V gene: TRBV24-1
D gene: -
clone size: -
J gene: TRBJ2-4
CDR3 DNA: TGTGCCACCGGCACAGGGGCCAAAAACATTCAGTACTTC
CDR3 protein: CATGTGAKNIQYF

V gene: TRBV7-9
D gene: TRBD2
clone size: -
J gene: TRBJ2-7
CDR3 DNA: TGTGCCAGCAGCTTAGTCGGCGGGGGTAACGAGCAGTACTTC
CDR3 protein: CASSLVGGGNEQYF

V gene: TRBV5-4
D gene: TRBD2
clone size: -
J gene: TRBJ2-3
CDR3 DNA: TGTGCCAGCAGCTGGAGCGGGGGGTCCACAGATACGCAGTATTTT
CDR3 protein: CASSWSGGSTDTQYF

V gene: TRBV25-1
D gene: -
clone size: -
J gene: TRBJ2-7
CDR3 DNA: TGTGCCAGCAGCAACGACGGGAGCTCCTACGAGCAGTACTTC
CDR3 protein: CASSNDGSSYEQYF

V gene: TRBV9
D gene: -
clone size: -
J gene: TRBJ2-7
CDR3 DNA: TGTGCCAGCAGCATCACAGACTACGAGCAGTACTTC
CDR3 protein: CASSITDYEQYF

V gene: TRBV19
D gene: TRBD2
clone size: -
J gene: TRBJ2-5
CDR3 DNA: TGTGCCAGTAGGCGGGGGGGAGGGGAGACCCAGTACTTC
CDR3 protein: CASRRGGGETQYF

V gene: TRBV2
D gene: -
clone size: -
J gene: TRBJ1-1
CDR3 DNA: TGTGCCAGCAGTGTGGACACCGAAGCTTTCTTT
CDR3 protein: CASSVDTEAFF

V gene: TRBV6-5
D gene: -
clone size: -
J gene: TRBJ1-5
CDR3 DNA: TGTGCCAGTCAGGGTAGTAATCAGCCCCAGCATTTT
CDR3 protein: CASQGSNQPQHF